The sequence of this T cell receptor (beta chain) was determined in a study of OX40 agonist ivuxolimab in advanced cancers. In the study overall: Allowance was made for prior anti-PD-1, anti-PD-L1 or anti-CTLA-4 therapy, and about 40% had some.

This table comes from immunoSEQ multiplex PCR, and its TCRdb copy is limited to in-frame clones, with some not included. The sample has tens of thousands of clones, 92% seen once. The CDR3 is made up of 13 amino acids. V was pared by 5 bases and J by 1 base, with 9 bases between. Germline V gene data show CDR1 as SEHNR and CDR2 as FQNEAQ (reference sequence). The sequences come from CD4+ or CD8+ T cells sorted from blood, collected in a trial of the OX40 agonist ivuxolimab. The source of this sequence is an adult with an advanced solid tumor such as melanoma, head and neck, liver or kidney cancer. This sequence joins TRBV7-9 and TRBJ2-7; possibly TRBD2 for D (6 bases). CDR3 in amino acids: CASSPGGSYEQYF. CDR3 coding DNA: TGTGCCAGCAGCCCAGGAGGGTCCTACGAGCAGTACTTC.